This TCR beta chain was obtained from a study of blood T cell repertoires in COVID-19. At the level of the study: Donors in the United States, Italy and Spain gave samples during acute or convalescent COVID-19. The analysed material was cDNA or gDNA that came from T cells, B-cell-depleted T cells, or PBMCs.

Original handling: Cell counts per sample came from amplifying reference gene primers. Sequencing was performed with immunoSEQ multiplex PCR; in TCRdb, only in-frame clones are kept and a portion is missing. Clone size and V and J calls were adopted from that table, with D and trimming inferred from the DNA. The top ten clones hold over 11% of a sample with roughly 150,000 clones, 65% to 85% of them seen once. V trimming: 3 bases; J trimming: 2 bases; junction bases outside the gene matches: 2. This CDR3 is 14 amino acids long. Per germline, CDR1 SEHNR and CDR2 FQNEAQ (reference sequence). This chain joins TRBV7-9 and TRBJ2-7, with TRBD1 identical over 9 bases. The source material was peripheral blood. The TCR comes from a woman of 80 years or more with acute or convalescent COVID-19. The CDR3 nucleotides are TGTGCCAGCAGCTTGAGGGACAGGGCCTACGAGCAGTACTTC. It codes for CASSLRDRAYEQYF.